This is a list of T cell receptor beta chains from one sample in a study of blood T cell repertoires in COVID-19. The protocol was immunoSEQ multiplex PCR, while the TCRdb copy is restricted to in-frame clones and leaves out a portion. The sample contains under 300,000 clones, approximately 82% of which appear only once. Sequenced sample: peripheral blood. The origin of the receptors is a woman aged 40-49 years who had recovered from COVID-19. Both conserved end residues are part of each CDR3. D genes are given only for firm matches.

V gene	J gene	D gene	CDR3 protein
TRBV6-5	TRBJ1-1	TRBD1	CASSWDRGTEAFF
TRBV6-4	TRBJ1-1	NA	CASSARQFITEAFF
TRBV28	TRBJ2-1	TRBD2	CASSSQGAGGSNEQFF
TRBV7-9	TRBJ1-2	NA	CASSLVVASYGYTF
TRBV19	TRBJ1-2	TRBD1	CASSITDRGSYGYTF
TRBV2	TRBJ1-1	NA	CASRFSRDSAEAFF
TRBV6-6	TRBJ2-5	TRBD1	CASSYPDRGETQYF
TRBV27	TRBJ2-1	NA	CASRQQGNEQFF
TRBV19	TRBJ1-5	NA	CASGGLPQHF
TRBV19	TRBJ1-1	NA	CASSTAHGGPEAFF
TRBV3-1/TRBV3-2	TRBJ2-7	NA	CASSQGATSSYEQYF
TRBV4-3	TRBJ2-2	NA	CASSQDFRGAGELFF
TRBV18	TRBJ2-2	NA	CASSPPSNSANTGELFF
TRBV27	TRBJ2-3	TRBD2	CASRLLAGGPDTQYF
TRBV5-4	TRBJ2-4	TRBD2	CARKGGGPKNIQYF
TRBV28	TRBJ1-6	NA	CASSLTGLEASPLHF
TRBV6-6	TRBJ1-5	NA	CASSPDRLQHF
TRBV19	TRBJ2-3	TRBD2	CASSSSGGTDTQYF
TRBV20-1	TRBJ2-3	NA	CSLEGTDTQYF
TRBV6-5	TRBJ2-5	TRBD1	CASILQGQETQYF
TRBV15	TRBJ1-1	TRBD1	CATGREQGARAFF
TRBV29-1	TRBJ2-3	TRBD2	CSVMSGGEDTQYF
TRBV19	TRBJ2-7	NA	CASSRQDSYEQYF
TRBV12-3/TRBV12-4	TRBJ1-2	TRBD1	CASSWTGDGYTF
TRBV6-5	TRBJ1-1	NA	CASSYGLWTEAFF
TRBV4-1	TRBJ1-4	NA	CASSHPYEKLFF
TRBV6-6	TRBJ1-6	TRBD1	CASSYGDRGRSPLHF
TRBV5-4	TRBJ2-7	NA	CASSSAAASQPTRQYF
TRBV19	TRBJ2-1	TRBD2	CASSIGLAGGKYNEQFF
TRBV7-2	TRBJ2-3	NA	CASSLAHGVDTQYF
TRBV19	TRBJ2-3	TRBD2	CASKLAGARSDTQYF
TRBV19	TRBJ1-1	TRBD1	CASKRDSLNTEAFF
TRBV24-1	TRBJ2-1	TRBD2	CATSDSRTSGGDSSYNEQFF
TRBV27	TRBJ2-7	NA	CASSPLNREYEQYF
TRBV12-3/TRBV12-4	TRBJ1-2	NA	CASSLGENYGYTF
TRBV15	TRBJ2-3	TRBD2	CATSRDLAGTTDTQYF
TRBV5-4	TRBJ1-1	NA	CASSLDEGDEAFF